The 13 T cell receptor beta chains presented below share a single source sample, sequenced in a study of long-term antiretroviral therapy in people with HIV. Researchers ran immunoSEQ v3.0 at survey level. Sequenced by immunoSEQ multiplex PCR; TCRdb stores in-frame clones only, minus some. Here the sample spans 40,000 to 45,000 clones, 90% to 95% being singletons. Sequencing was performed on unsorted PBMCs, taken 3.7 years after starting antiretroviral therapy. The source is a woman between 50 and 59 years old with HIV.

CDR3 residues: CASSLAQGISGANVLTF. CDR3 bases: TGTGCCAGCAGCTTGGCGCAAGGGATCTCCGGGGCCAACGTCCTGACTTTC. This rearrangement joins TRBV5-8 to TRBJ2-6; D call uncertain. The V end was cut by 0 bases, the J end by 4 bases, with 14 bases between. Germline CDR1 reads SGHTS; CDR2 reads YDEGEE. This CDR3 has 17 residues.

V and J are TRBV15 and TRBJ2-1, with 8 bases identical to TRBD1. The V gene's germline CDR1 is LNHNV and CDR2 YYDKDF (reference sequence). V shed 1 base, J shed 2 bases, and the junction held 10 bases outside the gene matches. This CDR3 has 18 amino acids. The CDR3 nucleotides are TGTGCCACCAGCAGAGTGTATACAGGGGGATACGCCTACAATGAGCAGTTCTTC. Amino acid sequence: CATSRVYTGGYAYNEQFF.

The genes are TRBV14 and TRBJ1-2; D unclear. V lost 0 bases and J 5 bases, leaving 10 bases between the germline ends. Germline V gene sequence: CDR1 SGHDN, CDR2 FVKESK. This CDR3 spans 14 amino acids. CDR3 DNA sequence: TGTGCCAGCAGCCAAGATCAAGTATCGTATGGCTACACCTTC. Translated, it gives CASSQDQVSYGYTF.

J is TRBJ1-1 and V is TRBV7-9; tentative D call: TRBD1 (6 bases). The germline V gene encodes CDR1 SEHNR and CDR2 FQNEAQ (reference sequence). V gave up 5 bases and J gave up 4 bases, with 11 bases separating them. CDR3 length: 13 amino acids. For the CDR3, the DNA is TGTGCCAGCAGCAAAGAAGGGGGCACTGAAGCTTTCTTT. It is translated as CASSKEGGTEAFF.

The chain uses TRBV6-6 and TRBJ1-6; no reliable D call. V dropped 5 bases and J dropped 9 bases, with 17 bases sitting between them. Germline V gene lookup returns CDR1 MNHNY and CDR2 SVGAGI (reference sequence). This CDR3 comprises 15 residues. The CDR3 bases are TGTGCCAGCAGTAAGGCCGGGCCCATGGTTTCACCCCTCCACTTT. It encodes CASSKAGPMVSPLHF.

This clone was seen only a few times. The V and J genes are TRBV7-6 and TRBJ2-1; 10 bases are shared with TRBD2. Germline V gene sequence: CDR1 SGHVS, CDR2 FNYEAQ. The CDR3 extends over 16 amino acids. Unmatched junction bases numbered 12, after V lost 6 bases and J lost 7 bases. The CDR3 reads CASSKAAGGARNEQFF. As DNA, the CDR3 is TGTGCCAGCAGTAAGGCAGCGGGGGGGGCTCGTAATGAGCAGTTCTTC.

The chain is built from TRBV7-2 and TRBJ2-7, with 11 bases aligning to TRBD1. The CDR3 consists of 15 residues. V trimming: 0 bases; J trimming: 3 bases; junction bases outside the gene matches: 1. Germline V gene lookup returns CDR1 SGHTA and CDR2 FQGNSA. The DNA for the CDR3 is TGTGCCAGCAGCTTAGCCGGGACAGGGGGCTACGAGCAGTACTTC. As protein: CASSLAGTGGYEQYF.

The chain carries TRBV7-2 and TRBJ2-7; D is ambiguous. V was clipped by 6 bases and J by 0 bases, with 15 bases between them. Germline V gene lookup returns CDR1 SGHTA and CDR2 FQGNSA. The CDR3 runs to 15 residues. This CDR3 reads CASRASPVSSYEQYF. The CDR3 DNA reads TGTGCCAGCAGAGCATCACCGGTGAGCTCCTACGAGCAGTACTTC. Full variable domain (rest looked up from reference TRBV7-2 and TRBJ2-7): GAGVSQSPSNKVTEKGKDVELRCDPISGHTALYWYRQSLGQGLEFLIYFQGNSAPDKSGLPSDRFSAERTGGSVSTLTIQRTQQEDSAVYLCASRASPVSSYEQYFGPGTRLTVT.

This sequence joins TRBV7-2 and TRBJ1-3; weak D call: TRBD1 (5 bases). Trimming took off 3 bases at V and 1 base at J, with 10 bases between the two ends. Looked up from germline, CDR1 is SGHTA and CDR2 is FQGNSA. This CDR3 contains 15 residues. Written as DNA, the CDR3 is TGTGCCAGCAGCTTGGCGTGGGGGTCTGGAAACACCATATATTTT. Protein sequence: CASSLAWGSGNTIYF.

This clone was counted a few times. V and J are TRBV18 and TRBJ1-1; D is undetermined. V was clipped by 3 bases and J by 4 bases, with 18 bases between them. Germline assignment: CDR1 KGHSH and CDR2 LQKENI. This CDR3 has 16 residues. CDR3 amino acids: CASSPEAPGAGTEAFF. DNA for the CDR3: TGTGCCAGCTCACCGGAAGCCCCGGGAGCCGGCACTGAAGCTTTCTTT.

The chain carries TRBV29-1 and TRBJ2-1; TRBD2 matches 10 bases. With 5 bases clipped from V and 4 bases from J, the junction kept 17 bases outside the gene matches. CDR1 SQVTM and CDR2 ANQGSEA come from the germline V gene. The CDR3 consists of 18 residues. The CDR3 DNA follows: TGCAGCGTTCCTGGAAGGGATTTACGGACTAGCGGTTACAATGAGCAGTTCTTC. Translating gives CSVPGRDLRTSGYNEQFF.

The chain joins TRBV7-2 to TRBJ1-2; D possibly corresponds to TRBD1 (6 bases). Germline values: CDR1 SGHTA, CDR2 FQGNSA. This CDR3 region has 14 residues. V was shortened by 6 bases and J by 7 bases, with 18 bases between the two germline ends. The CDR3 region is CASRLPGVEGGYTF. The CDR3 bases are TGTGCCAGCAGATTACCAGGGGTAGAAGGTGGCTACACCTTC.

V and J are TRBV7-2 and TRBJ2-1; 7 nucleotides match TRBD1. This CDR3 has 13 amino acids. J gave up 9 bases and V 5 bases, and 7 bases lay outside the gene matches. Germline V gene data show CDR1 as SGHTA and CDR2 as FQGNSA. CDR3 protein: CASSKTGNGEQFF. CDR3 coding DNA: TGTGCCAGCAGCAAGACAGGGAACGGTGAGCAGTTCTTC.